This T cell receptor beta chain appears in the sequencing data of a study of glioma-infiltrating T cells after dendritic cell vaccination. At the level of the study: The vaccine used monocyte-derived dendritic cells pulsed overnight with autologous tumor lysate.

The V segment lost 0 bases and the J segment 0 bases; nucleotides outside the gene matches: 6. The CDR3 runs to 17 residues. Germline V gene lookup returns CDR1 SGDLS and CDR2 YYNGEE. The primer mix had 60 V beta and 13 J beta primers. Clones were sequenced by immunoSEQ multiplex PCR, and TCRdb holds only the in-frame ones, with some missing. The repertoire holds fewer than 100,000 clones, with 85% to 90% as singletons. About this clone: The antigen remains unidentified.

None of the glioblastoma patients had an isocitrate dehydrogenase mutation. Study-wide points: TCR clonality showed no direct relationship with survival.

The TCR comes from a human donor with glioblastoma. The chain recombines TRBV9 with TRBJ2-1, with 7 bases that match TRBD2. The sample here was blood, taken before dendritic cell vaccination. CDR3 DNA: TGTGCCAGCAGCGTAGGGGGGGGACCCAGCTCCTACAATGAGCAGTTCTTC. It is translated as CASSVGGGPSSYNEQFF. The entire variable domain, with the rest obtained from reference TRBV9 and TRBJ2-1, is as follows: DSGVTQTPKHLITATGQRVTLRCSPRSGDLSVYWYQQSLDQGLQFLIQYYNGEERAKGNILERFSAQQFPDLHSELNLSSLELGDSALYFCASSVGGGPSSYNEQFFGPGTRLTVL.